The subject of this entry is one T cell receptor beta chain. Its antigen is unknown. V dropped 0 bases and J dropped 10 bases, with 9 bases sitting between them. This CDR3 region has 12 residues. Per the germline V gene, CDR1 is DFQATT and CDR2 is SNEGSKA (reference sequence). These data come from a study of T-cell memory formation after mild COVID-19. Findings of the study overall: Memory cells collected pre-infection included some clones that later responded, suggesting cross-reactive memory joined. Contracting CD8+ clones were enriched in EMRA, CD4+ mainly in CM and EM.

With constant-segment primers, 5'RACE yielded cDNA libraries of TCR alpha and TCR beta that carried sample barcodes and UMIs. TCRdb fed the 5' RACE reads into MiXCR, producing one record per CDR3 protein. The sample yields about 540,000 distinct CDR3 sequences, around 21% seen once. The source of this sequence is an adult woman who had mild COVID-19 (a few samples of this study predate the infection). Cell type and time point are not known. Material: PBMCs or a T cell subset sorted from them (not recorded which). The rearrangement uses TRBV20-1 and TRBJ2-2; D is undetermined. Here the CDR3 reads CSARDRLMELFF. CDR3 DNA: TGCAGTGCTAGAGACCGCCTCATGGAGCTGTTTTTT.